This note documents a single T cell receptor beta chain sequence. It lacks a known antigen. No qualities accompany the bases; no much larger clone lies one base away. The data stem from a study of response to subunit inactivated influenza vaccine (dated by TCRdb to the late 2010s). Describing the broader study: To follow how T cells responded to a trivalent subunit inactivated influenza vaccine, the researchers relied on deep quantitative profiling of the T cell receptor repertoire. General findings and caveats noted by the study authors: The authors proposed that each seasonal influenza vaccination may bring in only a limited number of new T cells.

The protocol used for the library was RT-PCR. The sequencing machine was an Illumina HiSeq 2500. TCRdb took the public reads, trimmed them with fastp at Q25, ran MiXCR for clone calling and kept in-frame beta chains. Rows are unified per CDR3 protein, each entry keeping the most common DNA and genes. The table for this sample lists some 520,000 distinct CDR3 sequences; 16% of them were counted only once. The ten largest clones add up to roughly 3.1% of the sample. CDR1 is given as SGHKS and CDR2 as YYEKEE, both from the germline V gene (reference sequence). The CDR3 contains 16 residues, cysteine and phenylalanine counted. This entry keeps only the CDR3 DNA: 48 bases, framed from base 1. The junction carries 18 bases between V and J, which are trimmed by 1 base and 5 bases respectively.

This chain is built from TRBV5-5 and TRBJ2-5; a confident D gene designation cannot be given. The TCR sequence derives from a man aged 50-75 years who received an inactivated influenza vaccine. Donor details come from another sample of the same person, matched by shared clones. The source was CD4+ T cells sorted from PBMCs, collected roughly 24 months after vaccination. The CDR3 region reads CASSLTTGEAWETQYF. The DNA is TGTGCCAGCAGCTTGACCACGGGCGAGGCTTGGGAGACCCAGTACTTC.